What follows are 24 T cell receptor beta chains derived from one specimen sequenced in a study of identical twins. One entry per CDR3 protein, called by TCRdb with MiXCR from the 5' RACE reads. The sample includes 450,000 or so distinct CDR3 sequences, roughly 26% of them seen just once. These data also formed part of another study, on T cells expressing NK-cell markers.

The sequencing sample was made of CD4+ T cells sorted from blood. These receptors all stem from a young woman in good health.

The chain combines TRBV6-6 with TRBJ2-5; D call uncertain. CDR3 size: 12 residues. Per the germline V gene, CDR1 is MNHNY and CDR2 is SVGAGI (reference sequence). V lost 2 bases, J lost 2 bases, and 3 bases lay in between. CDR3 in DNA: TGTGCCAGCAGTTACAGTCAAGAGACCCAGTACTTC. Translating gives CASSYSQETQYF.

The CDR3 loop reads CASSRPGGPYEQYF. CDR3 nucleotide sequence: TGTGCCAGCAGTCGGCCAGGGGGGCCCTACGAGCAGTACTTC. This chain joins TRBV7-9 and TRBJ2-7; a possible D gene is TRBD1 (7 bases). This CDR3 is 14 amino acids long. V was trimmed by 6 bases and J by 2 bases, leaving 14 bases between them. The V gene's germline CDR1 is SEHNR and CDR2 FQNEAQ (reference sequence).

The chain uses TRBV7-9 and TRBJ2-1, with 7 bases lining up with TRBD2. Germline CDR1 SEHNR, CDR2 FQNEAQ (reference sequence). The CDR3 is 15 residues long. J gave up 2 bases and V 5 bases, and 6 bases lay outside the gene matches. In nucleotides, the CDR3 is TGTGCCAGCAGCCCCGGGGGGTCCCCCTACAATGAGCAGTTCTTC. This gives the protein CASSPGGSPYNEQFF.

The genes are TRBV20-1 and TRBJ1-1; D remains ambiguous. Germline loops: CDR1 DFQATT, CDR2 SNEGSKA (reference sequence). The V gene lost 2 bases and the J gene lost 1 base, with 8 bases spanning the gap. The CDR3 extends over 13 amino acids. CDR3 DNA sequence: TGCAGTGCTAGACGGGGAGCGAACACTGAAGCTTTCTTT. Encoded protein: CSARRGANTEAFF.

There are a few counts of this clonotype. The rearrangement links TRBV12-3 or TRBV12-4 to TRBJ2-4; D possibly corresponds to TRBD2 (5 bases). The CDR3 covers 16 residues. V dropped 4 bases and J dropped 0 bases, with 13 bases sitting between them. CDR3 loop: CASSSGRALAKNIQYF. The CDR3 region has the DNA TGTGCCAGCAGTTCGGGAAGGGCCCTAGCCAAAAACATTCAGTACTTC.

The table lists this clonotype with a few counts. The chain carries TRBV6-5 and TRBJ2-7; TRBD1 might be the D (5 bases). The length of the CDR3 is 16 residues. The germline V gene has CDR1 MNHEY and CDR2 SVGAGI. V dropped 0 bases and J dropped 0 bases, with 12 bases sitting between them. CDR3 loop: CASSYSKTRVSYEQYF. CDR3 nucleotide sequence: TGTGCCAGCAGTTACTCGAAAACCAGGGTCTCCTACGAGCAGTACTTC.

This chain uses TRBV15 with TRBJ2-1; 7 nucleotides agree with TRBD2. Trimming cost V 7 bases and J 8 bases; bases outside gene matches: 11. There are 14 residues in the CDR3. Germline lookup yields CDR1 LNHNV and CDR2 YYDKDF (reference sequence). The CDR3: CATTRLALVDEQFF. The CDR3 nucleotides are TGTGCCACCACAAGACTAGCCTTAGTCGATGAGCAGTTCTTC.

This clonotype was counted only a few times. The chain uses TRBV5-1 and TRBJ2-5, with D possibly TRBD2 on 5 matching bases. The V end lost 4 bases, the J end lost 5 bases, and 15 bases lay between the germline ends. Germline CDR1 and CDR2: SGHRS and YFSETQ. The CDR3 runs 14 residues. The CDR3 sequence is CASSGKTSRETQYF. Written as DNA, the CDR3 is TGCGCCAGCAGCGGAAAAACTAGTCGGGAGACCCAGTACTTC.

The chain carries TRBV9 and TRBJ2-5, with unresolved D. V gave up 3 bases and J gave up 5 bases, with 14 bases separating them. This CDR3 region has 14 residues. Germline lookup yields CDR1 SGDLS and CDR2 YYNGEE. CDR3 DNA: TGTGCCAGCAGCGCCCTAGGGATATTCGAGACCCAGTACTTC. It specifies CASSALGIFETQYF.

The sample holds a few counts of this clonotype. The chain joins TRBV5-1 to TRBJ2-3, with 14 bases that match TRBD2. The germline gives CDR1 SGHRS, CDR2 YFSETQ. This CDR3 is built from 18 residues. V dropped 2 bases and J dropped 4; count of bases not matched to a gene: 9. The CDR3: CASSLTGTSGGEADTQYF. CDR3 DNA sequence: TGCGCCAGCAGCTTAACCGGGACTAGCGGGGGCGAGGCAGATACGCAGTATTTT.

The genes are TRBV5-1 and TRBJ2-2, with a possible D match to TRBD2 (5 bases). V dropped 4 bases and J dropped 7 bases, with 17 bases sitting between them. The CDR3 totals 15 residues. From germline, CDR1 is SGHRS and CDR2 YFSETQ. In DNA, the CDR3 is TGCGCCAGCAGCCCGACTACCCCGAGCGGCGGGGAGCTGTTTTTT. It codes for CASSPTTPSGGELFF.

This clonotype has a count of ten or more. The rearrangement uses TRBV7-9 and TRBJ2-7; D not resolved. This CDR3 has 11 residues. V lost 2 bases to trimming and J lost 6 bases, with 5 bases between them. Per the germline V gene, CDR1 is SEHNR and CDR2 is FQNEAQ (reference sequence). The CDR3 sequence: CASSLYSEQYF. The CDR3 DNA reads TGTGCCAGCAGCTTATATAGCGAGCAGTACTTC. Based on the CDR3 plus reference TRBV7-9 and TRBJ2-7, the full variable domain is DTGVSQNPRHKITKRGQNVTFRCDPISEHNRLYWYRQTLGQGPEFLTYFQNEAQLEKSRLLSDRFSAERPKGSFSTLEIQRTEQGDSAMYLCASSLYSEQYFGPGTRLTVT.

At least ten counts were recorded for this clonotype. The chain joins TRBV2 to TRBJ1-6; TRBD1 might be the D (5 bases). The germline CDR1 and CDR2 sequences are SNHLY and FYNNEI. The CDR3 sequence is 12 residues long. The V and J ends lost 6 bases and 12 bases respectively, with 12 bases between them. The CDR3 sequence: CASSGDGQPLHF. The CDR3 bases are TGTGCCAGCAGCGGGGACGGTCAACCCCTCCACTTT.

The CDR3 loop reads CASSPSIGTEKFRRYEQYF. The CDR3 region has the DNA TGTGCCAGCAGCCCGAGTATCGGGACAGAAAAGTTTAGACGCTACGAGCAGTACTTC. The genes are TRBV11-2 and TRBJ2-7; TRBD1 agrees at 7 bases. Germline loops: CDR1 SGHAT, CDR2 FQNNGV. This CDR3 is built from 19 residues. V shed 5 bases and J 3 bases; nucleotides not matched to a gene: 22.

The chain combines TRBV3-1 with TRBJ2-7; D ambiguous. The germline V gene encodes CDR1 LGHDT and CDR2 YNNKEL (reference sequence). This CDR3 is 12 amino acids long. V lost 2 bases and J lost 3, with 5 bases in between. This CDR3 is CASSQMNYEQYF. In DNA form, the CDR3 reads TGTGCCAGCAGCCAAATGAACTACGAGCAGTACTTC.

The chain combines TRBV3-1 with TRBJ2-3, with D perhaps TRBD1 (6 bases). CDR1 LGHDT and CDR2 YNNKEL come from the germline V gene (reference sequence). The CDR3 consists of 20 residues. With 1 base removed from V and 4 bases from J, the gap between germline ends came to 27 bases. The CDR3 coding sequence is TGTGCCAGCAGCCAAGTGCGATACCCAGGCATCAGGGGAAGGGCAGATACGCAGTATTTT. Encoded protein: CASSQVRYPGIRGRADTQYF.

The CDR3 reads CASSLIPLQTQYF. The CDR3 nucleotides read TGTGCCAGCAGCCTCATCCCATTACAGACCCAGTACTTC. The V call is TRBV7-6, the J call TRBJ2-5; D not certain. Trimming took 5 bases from V and 6 from J, leaving 13 bases between them. Germline CDR1 is SGHVS and CDR2 is FNYEAQ. The CDR3 totals 13 residues.

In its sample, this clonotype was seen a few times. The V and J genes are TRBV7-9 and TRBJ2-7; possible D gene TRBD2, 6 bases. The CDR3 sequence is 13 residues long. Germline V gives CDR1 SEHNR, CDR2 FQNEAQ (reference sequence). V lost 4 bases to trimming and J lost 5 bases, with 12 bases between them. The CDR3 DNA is TGTGCCAGCAGCTCCCTAGCGCCTCACGAGCAGTACTTC. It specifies CASSSLAPHEQYF. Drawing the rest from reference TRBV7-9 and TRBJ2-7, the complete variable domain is DTGVSQNPRHKITKRGQNVTFRCDPISEHNRLYWYRQTLGQGPEFLTYFQNEAQLEKSRLLSDRFSAERPKGSFSTLEIQRTEQGDSAMYLCASSSLAPHEQYFGPGTRLTVT.

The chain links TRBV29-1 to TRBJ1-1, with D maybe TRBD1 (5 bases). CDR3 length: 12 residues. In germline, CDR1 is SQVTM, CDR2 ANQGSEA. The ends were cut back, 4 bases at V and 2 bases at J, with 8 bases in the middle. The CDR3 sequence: CSVVTANTEAFF. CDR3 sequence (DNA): TGCAGCGTTGTGACAGCCAACACTGAAGCTTTCTTT.

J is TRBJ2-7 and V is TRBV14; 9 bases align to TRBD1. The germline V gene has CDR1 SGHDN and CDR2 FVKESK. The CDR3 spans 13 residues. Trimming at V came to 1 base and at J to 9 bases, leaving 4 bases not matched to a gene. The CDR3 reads CASSQGQGVGQYF. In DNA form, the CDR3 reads TGTGCCAGCAGCCAAGGACAGGGGGTAGGGCAGTACTTC.

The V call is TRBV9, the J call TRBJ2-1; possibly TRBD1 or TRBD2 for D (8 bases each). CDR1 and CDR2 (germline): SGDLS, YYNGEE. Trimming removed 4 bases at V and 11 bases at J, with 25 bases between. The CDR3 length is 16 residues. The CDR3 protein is CASSPRQGLQRGKQFF. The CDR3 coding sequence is TGTGCCAGCAGCCCCCGACAGGGGTTACAGCGGGGGAAGCAGTTCTTC.

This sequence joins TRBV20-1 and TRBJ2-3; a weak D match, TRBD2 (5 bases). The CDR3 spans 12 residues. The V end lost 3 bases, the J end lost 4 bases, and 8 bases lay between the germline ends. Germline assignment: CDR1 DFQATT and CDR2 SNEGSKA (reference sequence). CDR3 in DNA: TGCAGTGCTAGCTTAGCGCCAGATACGCAGTATTTT. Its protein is CSASLAPDTQYF.

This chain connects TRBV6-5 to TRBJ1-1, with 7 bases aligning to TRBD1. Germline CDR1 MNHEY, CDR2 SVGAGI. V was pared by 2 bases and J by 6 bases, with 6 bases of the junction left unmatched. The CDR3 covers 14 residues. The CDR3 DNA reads TGTGCCAGCAGTTACGGCAGGGGGGAATCTGAAGCTTTCTTT. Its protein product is CASSYGRGESEAFF.

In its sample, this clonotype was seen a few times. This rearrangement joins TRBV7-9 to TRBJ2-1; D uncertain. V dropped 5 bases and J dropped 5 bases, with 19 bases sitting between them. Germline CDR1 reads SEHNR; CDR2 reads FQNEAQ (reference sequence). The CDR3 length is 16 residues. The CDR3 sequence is CASSLRGTRRNNEQFF. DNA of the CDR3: TGTGCCAGCAGCCTCAGAGGAACTCGGCGGAACAATGAGCAGTTCTTC. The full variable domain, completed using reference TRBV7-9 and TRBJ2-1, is DTGVSQNPRHKITKRGQNVTFRCDPISEHNRLYWYRQTLGQGPEFLTYFQNEAQLEKSRLLSDRFSAERPKGSFSTLEIQRTEQGDSAMYLCASSLRGTRRNNEQFFGPGTRLTVL.